The 27 T cell receptor beta chains below come from one sample, sequenced in a study of cytomegalovirus exposure and HLA in healthy donors. Repertoires were generated with immunoSEQ multiplex PCR, while TCRdb's copy carries only in-frame clones and drops some. The sample has 150,000 to 200,000 clones; 86% are singletons. Sequenced sample: PBMCs. The receptors were sampled from a young man in good health and CMV-seropositive.

This clone was observed a few times. The V gene is TRBV27, the J gene TRBJ2-1; D gene ambiguous. Germline V gene sequence: CDR1 MNHEY, CDR2 SMNVEV (reference sequence). The CDR3 totals 14 residues. Trimming removed 11 bases at V and 2 bases at J, with 16 bases between. The CDR3 nucleotides read TGTGCCGGATACAGAAGCAGTACCTACAATGAGCAGTTCTTC. Translating it yields CAGYRSSTYNEQFF.

The chain carries TRBV5-6 and TRBJ2-7; unclear D gene. Trimming removed 0 bases at V and 3 bases at J, with 7 bases between. This CDR3 comprises 13 residues. Germline-derived CDR1 and CDR2 are SGHDT and YYEEEE. This CDR3 reads CASSLGGFYEQYF. DNA of the CDR3: TGTGCCAGCAGCTTGGGCGGTTTCTACGAGCAGTACTTC.

The chain joins TRBV27 to TRBJ2-1, with D tentatively TRBD2 (5 bases). V lost 7 bases and J lost 7, with 17 bases in between. Germline CDR1 is MNHEY and CDR2 is SMNVEV (reference sequence). The CDR3 is 14 amino acids. The CDR3: CASKPPGIRNEQFF. As DNA, the CDR3 is TGTGCCAGCAAACCCCCCGGGATACGGAATGAGCAGTTCTTC.

The rearrangement links TRBV27 to TRBJ2-7; TRBD1 agrees at 7 bases. Trimming removed 0 bases from V and 2 bases from J; junction bases left unmatched: 7. CDR3 length equals 16 residues. Germline CDR1 reads MNHEY; CDR2 reads SMNVEV (reference sequence). CDR3 DNA sequence: TGTGCCAGCAGTTTATCGGGGGACAGTGTAGCCTACGAGCAGTACTTC. It codes for CASSLSGDSVAYEQYF.

This clone showed up just once. This chain links TRBV5-1 with TRBJ2-6; D may be TRBD2 (5 bases). CDR1 is SGHRS, CDR2 YFSETQ, per germline. CDR3 length equals 17 residues. V gave up 2 bases and J gave up 1 base, with 13 bases separating them. The CDR3 DNA is TGCGCCAGCAGCTTCACGACTACGGCGTCTGGGGCCAACGTCCTGACTTTC. Amino acid sequence: CASSFTTTASGANVLTF.

The rearrangement uses TRBV11-3 and TRBJ1-1; D remains unclear. V was clipped by 5 bases and J by 0 bases, with 10 bases between them. Germline CDR1 SGHNT, CDR2 YENEEA. The length of the CDR3 is 14 residues. The CDR3 nucleotides read TGTGCCAGCAGCGCCTCGCCTATGAACACTGAAGCTTTCTTT. Its protein is CASSASPMNTEAFF.

This CDR3 reads CASSLETSYTQYF. The CDR3 bases are TGCGCCAGCAGCCTCGAAACTAGTTATACGCAGTATTTT. The genes are TRBV5-1 and TRBJ2-3; tentative D call: TRBD2 (5 bases). The CDR3 runs 13 residues. Germline V gene data show CDR1 as SGHRS and CDR2 as YFSETQ. The V gene lost 4 bases and the J gene lost 7 bases, with 13 bases spanning the gap.

The sample holds one count of this clone. The genes are TRBV29-1 and TRBJ1-4, with TRBD1 matching 10 bases. CDR1 SQVTM and CDR2 ANQGSEA come from the germline V gene. V dropped 1 base and J dropped 6; count of bases not matched to a gene: 5. This CDR3 contains 15 residues. CDR3 in DNA: TGCAGCGTTGAAGGACGGGACAGGGGACATGAAAAACTGTTTTTT. Translated, it gives CSVEGRDRGHEKLFF.

V and J are TRBV15 and TRBJ2-1; TRBD2 matches at 14 bases. This CDR3 has 18 residues. With 1 base clipped from V and 12 bases from J, the junction kept 14 bases outside the gene matches. Per germline, CDR1 LNHNV and CDR2 YYDKDF (reference sequence). The CDR3 reads CATSRGRLAGGQGSGQFF. The CDR3 DNA is TGTGCCACCAGCAGAGGACGACTAGCGGGGGGGCAAGGTTCAGGGCAGTTCTTC. Full variable domain (missing parts from reference TRBV15 and TRBJ2-1): DAMVIQNPRYQVTQFGKPVTLSCSQTLNHNVMYWYQQKSSQAPKLLFHYYDKDFNNEADTPDNFQSRRPNTSFCFLDIRSPGLGDTAMYLCATSRGRLAGGQGSGQFFGPGTRLTVL.

The V and J genes are TRBV9 and TRBJ2-3; D may be TRBD1 (6 bases). The germline CDR1 and CDR2 sequences are SGDLS and YYNGEE. CDR3 length: 16 residues. V was pared by 0 bases and J by 0 bases, with 11 bases between. The CDR3, as DNA: TGTGCCAGCAGCGTAGGCAGGGGACGTAGCACAGATACGCAGTATTTT. Protein product: CASSVGRGRSTDTQYF.

The chain combines TRBV27 with TRBJ2-2; the match to TRBD2 covers 14 bases. Germline CDR1 reads MNHEY; CDR2 reads SMNVEV (reference sequence). CDR3 length equals 17 residues. V lost 7 bases to trimming and J lost 5 bases; unmatched junction nucleotides: 9. The CDR3 is CASTDGLAGGGTGELFF. The CDR3 region has the DNA TGTGCCAGCACCGACGGACTAGCGGGGGGTGGGACCGGGGAGCTGTTTTTT.

The J gene is TRBJ1-1, the V gene TRBV2; the D is unclear. Germline lookup yields CDR1 SNHLY and CDR2 FYNNEI. Deletions cut 6 bases from V and 1 base from J, with 9 bases between. This CDR3 is 13 amino acids long. CDR3 sequence reads: CASSGLRNTEAFF. For the CDR3, the DNA is TGTGCCAGCAGCGGACTGCGGAACACTGAAGCTTTCTTT. Complete variable domain (other parts from reference TRBV2 and TRBJ1-1): EPEVTQTPSHQVTQMGQEVILRCVPISNHLYFYWYRQILGQKVEFLVSFYNNEISEKSEIFDDQFSVERPDGSNFTLKIRSTKLEDSAMYFCASSGLRNTEAFFGQGTRLTVV.

This chain connects TRBV10-3 to TRBJ2-3, with D possibly TRBD1 on 6 matching bases. Trimming left V 2 bases short and J 2 bases short, with 11 bases between. Per the germline V gene, CDR1 is ENHRY and CDR2 is SYGVKD. The CDR3 consists of 15 residues. The CDR3, as DNA: TGTGCCATCAGTGAGACCGGGACAATCACAGATACGCAGTATTTT. This gives the protein CAISETGTITDTQYF.

This clone occurred many times. The chain recombines TRBV4-2 with TRBJ2-1, with TRBD2 as a possible D gene (5 bases). This CDR3 has 15 amino acids. CDR1 is LGHNA, CDR2 YNFKEQ, per germline. V was pared by 0 bases and J by 2 bases, with 8 bases between. The CDR3: CASSQDREAYNEQFF. The CDR3, as DNA: TGTGCCAGCAGCCAAGACCGGGAAGCCTACAATGAGCAGTTCTTC.

The chain carries TRBV28 and TRBJ2-7; the match to TRBD2 covers 8 bases. The ends lost 3 bases at V and 3 bases at J; junction bases unmatched: 1. This CDR3 has 13 residues. Germline V lookup: CDR1 MDHEN, CDR2 SYDVKM. The CDR3 loop reads CASSFAGGYEQYF. In DNA, the CDR3 is TGTGCCAGCAGTTTCGCGGGAGGCTACGAGCAGTACTTC.

The J gene is TRBJ2-1, the V gene TRBV6-1; 7 nucleotides align to TRBD2. There are 16 residues in the CDR3. V shed 4 bases, J shed 8 bases, and the junction held 14 bases outside the gene matches. In germline, CDR1 is MNHNS, CDR2 SASEGT. CDR3 region: CASSANLWGGKYEQFF. The CDR3 DNA reads TGTGCCAGCAGTGCTAACCTCTGGGGGGGGAAATATGAGCAGTTCTTC.

The chain couples TRBV15 to TRBJ2-7; TRBD1 might be the D (6 bases). Germline V gene lookup returns CDR1 LNHNV and CDR2 YYDKDF (reference sequence). Trimming took 0 bases from V and 2 from J, leaving 11 bases between them. This CDR3 is 15 amino acids long. This chain's CDR3 is CATSRDTGIAYEQYF. CDR3 sequence (DNA): TGTGCCACCAGCAGAGATACAGGGATAGCCTACGAGCAGTACTTC.

V and J are TRBV5-1 and TRBJ2-7, with D unresolved. The CDR3 covers 14 residues. Germline-derived CDR1 and CDR2 are SGHRS and YFSETQ. Trimming took off 4 bases at V and 3 bases at J, with 14 bases between the two ends. CDR3 in DNA: TGCGCCAGCAGCCTCGGAACGCTAGGCTACGAGCAGTACTTC. It specifies CASSLGTLGYEQYF.

The V call is TRBV30, the J call TRBJ1-2; D gene unclear. Trimming left V 2 bases short and J 1 base short, with 11 bases between. Germline CDR1 reads GTSNPN; CDR2 reads SVGIG (reference sequence). The CDR3 is 14 residues long. The DNA of the CDR3 is TGTGCCTGGAGTACCCTGCGGAATAACTATGGCTACACCTTC. This encodes CAWSTLRNNYGYTF.

This clone was picked up a small number of times. This chain links TRBV9 with TRBJ1-2, with a weak D call TRBD1 (6 bases). There are 14 residues in the CDR3. Germline V lookup: CDR1 SGDLS, CDR2 YYNGEE. The V end lost 0 bases, the J end lost 4 bases, and 10 bases lay between the germline ends. This chain's CDR3 is CASSVGGRAYGYTF. The CDR3 DNA is TGTGCCAGCAGCGTAGGGGGGCGCGCCTATGGCTACACCTTC. The complete variable domain, with remaining parts taken from reference TRBV9 and TRBJ1-2, reads DSGVTQTPKHLITATGQRVTLRCSPRSGDLSVYWYQQSLDQGLQFLIQYYNGEERAKGNILERFSAQQFPDLHSELNLSSLELGDSALYFCASSVGGRAYGYTFGSGTRLTVV.

J is TRBJ1-1 and V is TRBV5-4; perhaps TRBD1 as D (5 bases). Germline lookup yields CDR1 SGHNT and CDR2 YYREEE (reference sequence). This CDR3 comprises 15 residues. The V and J ends lost 5 bases and 0 bases respectively, with 14 bases between them. The CDR3 nucleotides are TGTGCCAGCAGACATGACAGATCTATGAACACTGAAGCTTTCTTT. Its protein product is CASRHDRSMNTEAFF.

The chain couples TRBV2 to TRBJ2-5, with TRBD2 matching 16 bases. In germline, CDR1 is SNHLY, CDR2 FYNNEI. The length of the CDR3 is 19 residues. J lost 5 bases, V lost 7 bases, and 16 bases had no gene match. The CDR3 loop is CASTRRGGTSGRAVETQYF. The CDR3 coding sequence is TGTGCCAGCACTCGACGGGGGGGGACTAGCGGGAGGGCCGTGGAGACCCAGTACTTC.

The chain has TRBV7-3 and TRBJ2-3; the D gene is possibly TRBD2 (7 bases). CDR3 size: 14 residues. The germline CDR1 and CDR2 sequences are SGHTA and FQGTGA. The V and J ends lost 3 bases and 3 bases respectively, with 10 bases between them. CDR3 residues: CASSFGGLTDTQYF. CDR3 nucleotides: TGTGCCAGCAGCTTCGGGGGGCTAACAGATACGCAGTATTTT.

The CDR3 DNA sequence: TGCGCCAGCAGCCAAGCCCCTAGCGGGGGCAGCACAGATACGCAGTATTTT. Residues: CASSQAPSGGSTDTQYF. This sequence joins TRBV4-3 and TRBJ2-3; 10 bases are shared with TRBD2. With V trimmed by 1 base and J by 0 bases, 4 bases remained unmatched. The CDR3 sequence is 17 residues long. CDR1 LGHNA and CDR2 YSLEER come from the germline V gene.

This clone appeared once. V is TRBV7-8 and J is TRBJ2-6; D remains unclear. The V and J ends lost 5 bases and 0 bases respectively, with 8 bases between them. The CDR3 contains 15 residues. Germline CDR1 SGHVS, CDR2 FQNEAQ. CDR3 bases: TGTGCCAGCAGCCTCGTAAACTCTGGGGCCAACGTCCTGACTTTC. This gives the protein CASSLVNSGANVLTF.

The chain carries TRBV10-3 and TRBJ2-7, with a possible D match to TRBD2 (5 bases). CDR3 size: 13 residues. CDR1 and CDR2 from the germline V gene are ENHRY and SYGVKD. Trimming took 0 bases from V and 2 from J, leaving 5 bases between them. For the CDR3, the DNA is TGTGCCATCAGTGAGTCGAGGGCCTACGAGCAGTACTTC. Its translation is CAISESRAYEQYF.

This clone was seen a single time. The rearrangement joins TRBV27 to TRBJ2-3, with D possibly TRBD2 on 5 matching bases. CDR1 is MNHEY, CDR2 SMNVEV, per germline (reference sequence). Trimming left V 2 bases short and J 4 bases short, with 7 bases between. The CDR3 runs 13 residues. The CDR3 DNA reads as TGTGCCAGCAGTTTAAAACTAGCAGATACGCAGTATTTT. Translation: CASSLKLADTQYF.